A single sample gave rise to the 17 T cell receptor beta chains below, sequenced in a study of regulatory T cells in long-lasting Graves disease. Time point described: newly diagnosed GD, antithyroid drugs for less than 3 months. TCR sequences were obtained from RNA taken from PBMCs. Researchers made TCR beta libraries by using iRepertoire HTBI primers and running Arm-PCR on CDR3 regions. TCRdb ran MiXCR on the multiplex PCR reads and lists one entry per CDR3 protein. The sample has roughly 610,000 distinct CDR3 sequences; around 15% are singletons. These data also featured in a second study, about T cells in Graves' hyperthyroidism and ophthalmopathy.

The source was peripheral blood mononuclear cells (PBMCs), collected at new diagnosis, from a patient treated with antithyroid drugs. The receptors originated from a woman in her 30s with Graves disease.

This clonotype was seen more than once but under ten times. CDR3 sequence: CASSRGTGTNQPQHF. CDR3 sequence (DNA): TGTGCCAGTAGTCGCGGGACAGGGACCAATCAGCCCCAGCATTTT. This rearrangement joins TRBV19 to TRBJ1-5; 9 bases agree with TRBD1. V lost 5 bases, J lost 3 bases, and 5 bases stayed unmatched. The CDR3 has 15 amino acids. Germline CDR1 reads LNHDA; CDR2 reads SQIVND (reference sequence).

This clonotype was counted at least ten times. CDR3 DNA: TGTGCCACCAGCAGAGCGATCCGGACAGATTCCTCTGGGGCCAACGTCCTGACTTTC. Its protein product is CATSRAIRTDSSGANVLTF. The gene calls are TRBV15 and TRBJ2-6, with D possibly matching TRBD1 (6 bases). The CDR3 runs to 19 residues. Germline CDR1 reads LNHNV; CDR2 reads YYDKDF (reference sequence). The V end lost 1 base, the J end lost 0 bases, and 16 bases lay between the germline ends.

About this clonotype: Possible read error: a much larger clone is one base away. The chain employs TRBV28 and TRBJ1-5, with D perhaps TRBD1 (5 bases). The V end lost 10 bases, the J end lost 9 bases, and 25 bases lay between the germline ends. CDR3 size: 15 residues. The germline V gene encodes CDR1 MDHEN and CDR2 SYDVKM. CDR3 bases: TGTGCCACCAGGGAGGGTGGGGTTCGTTTAGGGCCCCAGCATTTT. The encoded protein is CATREGGVRLGPQHF.

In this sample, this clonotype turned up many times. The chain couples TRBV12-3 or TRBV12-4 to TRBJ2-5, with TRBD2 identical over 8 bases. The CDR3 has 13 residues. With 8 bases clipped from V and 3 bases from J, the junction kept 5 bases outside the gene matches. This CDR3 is CASVRGGEETQYF. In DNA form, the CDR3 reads TGTGCCAGCGTACGGGGGGGGGAAGAGACCCAGTACTTC.

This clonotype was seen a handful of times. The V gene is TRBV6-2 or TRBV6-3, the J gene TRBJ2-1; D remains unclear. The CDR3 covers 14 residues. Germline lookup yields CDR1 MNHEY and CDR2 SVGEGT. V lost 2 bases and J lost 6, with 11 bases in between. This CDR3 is CASSYMELVNEQFF. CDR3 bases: TGTGCCAGCAGTTACATGGAGTTAGTCAATGAGCAGTTCTTC.

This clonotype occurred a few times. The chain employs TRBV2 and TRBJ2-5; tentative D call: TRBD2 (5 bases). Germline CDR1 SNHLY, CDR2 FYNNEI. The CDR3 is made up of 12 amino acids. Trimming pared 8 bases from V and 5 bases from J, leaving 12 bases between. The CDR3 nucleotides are TGTGCCAGCTTTGAACTAGTCGAGACCCAGTACTTC. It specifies CASFELVETQYF.

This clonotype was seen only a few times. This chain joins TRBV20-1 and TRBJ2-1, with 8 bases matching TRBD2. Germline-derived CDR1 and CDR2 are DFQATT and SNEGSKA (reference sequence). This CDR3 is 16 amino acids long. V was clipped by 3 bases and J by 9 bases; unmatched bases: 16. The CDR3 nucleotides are TGCAGTGCTAGGGCCAAAAATAGCGGGAATTTATTTGAGCAGTTCTTC. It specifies CSARAKNSGNLFEQFF.

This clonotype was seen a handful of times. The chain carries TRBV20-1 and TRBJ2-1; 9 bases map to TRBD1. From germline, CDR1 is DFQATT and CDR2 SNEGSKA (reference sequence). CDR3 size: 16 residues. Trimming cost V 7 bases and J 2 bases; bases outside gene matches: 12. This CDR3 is CSVNRPWTGAYNEQFF. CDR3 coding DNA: TGCAGTGTCAACAGACCCTGGACAGGGGCCTACAATGAGCAGTTCTTC.

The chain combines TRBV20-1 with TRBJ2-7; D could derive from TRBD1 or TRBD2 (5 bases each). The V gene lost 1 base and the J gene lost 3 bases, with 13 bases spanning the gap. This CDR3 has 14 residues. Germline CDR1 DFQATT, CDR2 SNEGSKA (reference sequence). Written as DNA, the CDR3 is TGCAGTGCTAGAGCCGGGACGGTGCTCTACGAGCAGTACTTC. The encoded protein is CSARAGTVLYEQYF.

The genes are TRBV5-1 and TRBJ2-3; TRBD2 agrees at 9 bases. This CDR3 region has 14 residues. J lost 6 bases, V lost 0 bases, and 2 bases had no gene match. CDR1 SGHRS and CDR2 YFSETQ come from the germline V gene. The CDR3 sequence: CASSLGGRDDTQYF. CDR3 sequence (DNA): TGCGCCAGCAGCTTGGGCGGGAGGGATGATACGCAGTATTTT.

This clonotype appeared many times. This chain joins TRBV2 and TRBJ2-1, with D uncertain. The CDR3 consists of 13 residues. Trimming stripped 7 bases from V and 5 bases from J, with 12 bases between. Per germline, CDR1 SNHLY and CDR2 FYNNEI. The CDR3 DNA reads TGTGCCAGCATGATTGACGGTGACAATGAGCAGTTCTTC. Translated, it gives CASMIDGDNEQFF. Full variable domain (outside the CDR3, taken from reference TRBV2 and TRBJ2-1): EPEVTQTPSHQVTQMGQEVILRCVPISNHLYFYWYRQILGQKVEFLVSFYNNEISEKSEIFDDQFSVERPDGSNFTLKIRSTKLEDSAMYFCASMIDGDNEQFFGPGTRLTVL.

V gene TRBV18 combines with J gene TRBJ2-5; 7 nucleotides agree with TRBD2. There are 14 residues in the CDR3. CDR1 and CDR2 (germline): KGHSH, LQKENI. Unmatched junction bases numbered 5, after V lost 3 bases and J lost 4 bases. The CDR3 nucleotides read TGTGCCAGCTCACCCACAAGGGAGGGAGAGACCCAGTACTTC. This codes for CASSPTREGETQYF.

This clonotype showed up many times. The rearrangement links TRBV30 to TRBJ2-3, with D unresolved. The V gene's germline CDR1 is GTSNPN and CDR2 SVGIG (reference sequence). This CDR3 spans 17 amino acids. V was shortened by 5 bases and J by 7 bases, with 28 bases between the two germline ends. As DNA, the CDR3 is TGTGCCTGGCTGACCGGAGAAAGCGAGATCGAACCAAATACGCAGTATTTT. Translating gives CAWLTGESEIEPNTQYF.

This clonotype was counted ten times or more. CDR3 loop: CASSGQLQETQYF. CDR3 nucleotide sequence: TGTGCCAGCAGCGGACAGTTACAAGAGACCCAGTACTTC. The rearrangement uses TRBV18 and TRBJ2-5; tentatively, D is TRBD1 (6 bases). The V end lost 8 bases, the J end lost 2 bases, and 12 bases lay between the germline ends. The germline CDR1 and CDR2 sequences are KGHSH and LQKENI. The CDR3 is 13 residues long.

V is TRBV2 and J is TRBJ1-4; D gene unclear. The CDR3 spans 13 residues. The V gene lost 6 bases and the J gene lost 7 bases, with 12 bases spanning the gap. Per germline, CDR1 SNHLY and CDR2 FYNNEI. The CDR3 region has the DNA TGTGCCAGCAGAAGGAACGTAGGTGAAAAACTGTTTTTT. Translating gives CASRRNVGEKLFF.

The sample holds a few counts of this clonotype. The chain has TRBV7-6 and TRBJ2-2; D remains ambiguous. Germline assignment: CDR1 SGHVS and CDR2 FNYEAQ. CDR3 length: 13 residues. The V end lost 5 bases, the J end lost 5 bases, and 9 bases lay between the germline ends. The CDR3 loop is CASSPERTGELFF. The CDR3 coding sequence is TGTGCCAGCAGCCCGGAACGTACCGGGGAGCTGTTTTTT.

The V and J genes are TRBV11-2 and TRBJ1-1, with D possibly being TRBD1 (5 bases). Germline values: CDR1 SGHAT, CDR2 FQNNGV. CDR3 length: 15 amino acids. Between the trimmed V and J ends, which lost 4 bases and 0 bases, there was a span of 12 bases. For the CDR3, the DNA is TGTGCCAGCAGCTCAGGGCTGGGGATGAACACTGAAGCTTTCTTT. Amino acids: CASSSGLGMNTEAFF.